This T cell receptor (beta chain) stems from a study of CD8 T cells in Susac syndrome. Background on the study: When blood was drawn, patients with Susac syndrome were on intravenous immunoglobulin alone, on corticosteroids, or therapy-naive.

CD8+ and CD4+ T cells taken from blood had their TCR beta sequenced. With random hexamers, roughly 0.45 to 1 ug RNA was reverse transcribed. One entry per CDR3 protein results from TCRdb running MiXCR on the immunoSEQ multiplex PCR reads. The sample lists fewer than 200,000 distinct CDR3 sequences, 91% occurring once. The germline gives CDR1 SQVTM, CDR2 ANQGSEA. This CDR3 region has 12 residues. V gave up 8 bases and J gave up 2 bases; unmatched junction bases: 3. V usage is TRBV29-1 and J usage is TRBJ2-7; TRBD2 matches 10 bases. Sequenced input: CD4+ T cells from PBMCs. This sequence was found in a human donor with Susac syndrome. DNA for the CDR3: TGCAGCACAACTAGCGGGACCTACGAGCAGTACTTC. Its translation is CSTTSGTYEQYF.